Detailed here is one TCR beta chain. This record belongs to a study of blood T cell repertoires in COVID-19. Study at large: Material from acute and convalescent COVID-19 was sourced from the United States, Italy and Spain.

The CDR3 is made up of 14 amino acids. The germline CDR1 and CDR2 sequences are GTSNPN and SVGIG (reference sequence). The V and J ends lost 3 bases and 3 bases, in that order; junction bases with no gene match: 4. The participants were between roughly 18 and 100 years old and came from about two dozen US areas. Original handling: Reference gene primer amplification in the assay estimated nucleated cell counts. Data came from immunoSEQ multiplex PCR; TCRdb stores just in-frame clones and leaves some out. The V and J calls and clone size were taken over from that table, and D and trimming were inferred from the DNA. The table includes 350,000 to 550,000 clones, roughly nine tenths detected once.

The sequenced sample was PBMCs or T cells enriched from blood (not recorded which). The receptor comes from a woman under 30 with acute COVID-19. The rearrangement joins TRBV30 to TRBJ1-3, with 8 positions matching TRBD1. The CDR3 here is CAWRTGGFGNTIYF. The CDR3 DNA reads as TGTGCCTGGAGAACAGGGGGATTTGGAAACACCATATATTTT.